The 31 T cell receptor beta chains presented below share a single source sample, sequenced in a study of CD8 T cells in ankylosing spondylitis. TCRdb reprocessed the 5' RACE reads via MiXCR and lists one record per CDR3 protein. Of some 250,000 distinct CDR3 sequences in the sample, 20% to 30% are singletons; the top ten hold 0.5% to 0.65%. Sequenced sample: blood, either unsorted or a sorted T cell fraction (not recorded which). All receptors come from a male donor with ankylosing spondylitis or in good health (not recorded which).

This chain uses TRBV20-1 with TRBJ2-7; TRBD1 matches at 7 bases. Germline lookup yields CDR1 DFQATT and CDR2 SNEGSKA (reference sequence). The CDR3 covers 13 residues. Trimming removed 6 bases from V and 2 bases from J; junction bases left unmatched: 7. DNA for the CDR3: TGCAGTGCACCGGACAGGACAACCTACGAGCAGTACTTC. It specifies CSAPDRTTYEQYF.

This sequence joins TRBV10-3 and TRBJ2-3; 8 bases are shared with TRBD1. The CDR3 is 14 amino acids. CDR1 is ENHRY and CDR2 is SYGVKD in the germline V gene. The ends lost 6 bases at V and 2 bases at J; junction bases unmatched: 4. As DNA, the CDR3 is TGTGCCATCAGCCCGGACAGGGACACAGATACGCAGTATTTT. It is translated as CAISPDRDTDTQYF.

This clonotype turned up a few times. The rearrangement links TRBV10-2 to TRBJ2-6; perhaps TRBD1 as D (6 bases). CDR1 WSHSY and CDR2 SAAADI come from the germline V gene. This CDR3 contains 16 residues. V lost 6 bases to trimming and J lost 0 bases, with 12 bases between them. The CDR3 nucleotides are TGCGCCAGCAGACGGGGACAAAGCTCTGGGGCCAACGTCCTGACTTTC. Amino acid sequence: CASRRGQSSGANVLTF.

To note about this clonotype: This may stem from a read error, because a much larger clone lies one nucleotide away. The rearrangement links TRBV20-1 to TRBJ2-5; possibly TRBD1 for D (5 bases). V lost 6 bases to trimming and J lost 1 base, with 9 bases between them. CDR1 is DFQATT, CDR2 SNEGSKA, per germline (reference sequence). The CDR3 extends over 12 amino acids. The chain's CDR3 is CSAVTAQETQYF. For the CDR3, the DNA is TGCAGTGCCGTGACAGCCCAAGAGACCCAGTACTTC.

This clonotype was picked up many times. The chain employs TRBV3-1 and TRBJ2-3; the match to TRBD2 covers 8 bases. Trimming took 4 bases from V and 6 from J; bases not matched to a gene: 3. Per germline, CDR1 LGHDT and CDR2 YNNKEL (reference sequence). The CDR3 covers 13 residues. CDR3 coding DNA: TGTGCCAGCAGCCCACTAGCGGCCGATACGCAGTATTTT. It codes for CASSPLAADTQYF.

The sample holds many counts of this clonotype. The rearrangement joins TRBV28 to TRBJ1-5; a possible D gene is TRBD1 (5 bases). The germline V gene has CDR1 MDHEN and CDR2 SYDVKM. The CDR3 covers 16 residues. V dropped 7 bases and J dropped 8 bases, with 24 bases sitting between them. CDR3 protein: CASIGGWGEGWKPQHF. The CDR3 DNA sequence: TGTGCCAGCATCGGTGGGTGGGGGGAAGGTTGGAAGCCCCAGCATTTT.

This clonotype was seen a few times. The chain employs TRBV7-6 and TRBJ2-5; no firm D call. CDR1 is SGHVS, CDR2 FNYEAQ, per germline. V dropped 2 bases and J dropped 0 bases, with 16 bases sitting between them. This CDR3 region has 17 residues. The CDR3 protein is CASSLPLGRTYQETQYF. CDR3 sequence (DNA): TGTGCCAGCAGCTTACCCCTGGGCAGAACATACCAAGAGACCCAGTACTTC.

The V gene is TRBV5-1, the J gene TRBJ2-5; D is undetermined. Germline V gene lookup returns CDR1 SGHRS and CDR2 YFSETQ. CDR3 length equals 15 residues. Trimming removed 2 bases from V and 0 bases from J, with 11 bases in between. CDR3 region: CASSLRSFYQETQYF. In DNA, the CDR3 is TGCGCCAGCAGCTTACGGTCCTTCTACCAAGAGACCCAGTACTTC.

This clonotype was seen at least ten times. The V and J genes are TRBV7-9 and TRBJ1-5; 7 bases align to TRBD1. The CDR3 contains 15 residues. With 4 bases clipped from V and 4 bases from J, the junction kept 7 bases outside the gene matches. From germline, CDR1 is SEHNR and CDR2 FQNEAQ (reference sequence). CDR3 nucleotide sequence: TGTGCCAGCAGCTCTTCAGGGGGATATAATCAGCCCCAGCATTTT. Amino acids: CASSSSGGYNQPQHF.

V usage is TRBV28 and J usage is TRBJ1-1, with TRBD1 as a possible D gene (6 bases). Germline V lookup: CDR1 MDHEN, CDR2 SYDVKM. V lost 5 bases and J 3 bases, leaving 13 bases between the germline ends. The CDR3 is made up of 14 amino acids. Written as DNA, the CDR3 is TGTGCCAGCAGTCCATCCTACAGGGACACTGAAGCTTTCTTT. This gives the protein CASSPSYRDTEAFF. Supplemented by reference TRBV28 and TRBJ1-1, the full variable domain reads DVKVTQSSRYLVKRTGEKVFLECVQDMDHENMFWYRQDPGLGLRLIYFSYDVKMKEKGDIPEGYSVSREKKERFSLILESASTNQTSMYLCASSPSYRDTEAFFGQGTRLTVV.

The chain links TRBV20-1 to TRBJ1-5; D not resolved. V lost 5 bases, J lost 5 bases, and 10 bases lay in between. Germline CDR1 DFQATT, CDR2 SNEGSKA (reference sequence). This CDR3 region has 12 residues. CDR3 loop: CSAREADQPQHF. Written as DNA, the CDR3 is TGCAGTGCTCGGGAGGCAGATCAGCCCCAGCATTTT.

Of note for this clonotype: A read error may produce the germline difference seen at one junction end. This sequence joins TRBV3-1 and TRBJ2-3, with 9 bases lining up with TRBD1. The CDR3 contains 15 residues. CDR1 is LGHDT and CDR2 is YNNKEL in the germline V gene (reference sequence). The chain's CDR3 is CATSSTGGNTDTQYF. The CDR3 nucleotides read TGTGCCACCAGCTCCACAGGGGGCAACACAGATACGCAGTATTTT.

This clonotype was counted many times. The chain couples TRBV18 to TRBJ2-3; 7 bases agree with TRBD2. V lost 3 bases and J lost 1; bases outside the gene matches: 7. Germline V lookup: CDR1 KGHSH, CDR2 LQKENI. This CDR3 is built from 16 residues. This chain's CDR3 is CASSPGAGVRTDTQYF. Written as DNA, the CDR3 is TGTGCCAGCTCACCCGGGGCGGGGGTCCGCACAGATACGCAGTATTTT. Using reference TRBV18 and TRBJ2-3 for the parts outside the CDR3, the full variable domain is NAGVMQNPRHLVRRRGQEARLRCSPMKGHSHVYWYRQLPEEGLKFMVYLQKENIIDESGMPKERFSAEFPKEGPSILRIQQVVRGDSAAYFCASSPGAGVRTDTQYFGPGTRLTVL.

The count of this clonotype is one. The chain is built from TRBV7-2 and TRBJ2-5; 7 nucleotides agree with TRBD2. V shed 2 bases and J 5 bases; nucleotides not matched to a gene: 8. This CDR3 region has 15 residues. Germline V CDR1 and CDR2: SGHTA, FQGNSA. The CDR3 sequence is CASSLSGWGGETQYF. The DNA of the CDR3 is TGTGCCAGCAGCTTAAGTGGTTGGGGGGGGGAGACCCAGTACTTC.

Only a few counts were recorded for this clonotype. The chain carries TRBV12-3 or TRBV12-4 and TRBJ2-5, with TRBD2 matching over 13 bases. This CDR3 contains 18 residues. V dropped 6 bases and J dropped 0; count of bases not matched to a gene: 10. The CDR3 here is CASRPGLAGKKNQETQYF. The CDR3 DNA reads TGTGCCAGCAGGCCGGGACTAGCGGGGAAAAAAAACCAAGAGACCCAGTACTTC.

This clonotype was seen more than once but under ten times. The chain carries TRBV7-6 and TRBJ2-3; unclear D gene. Trimming took 4 bases from V and 6 from J, leaving 11 bases between them. The CDR3 sequence is 13 residues long. Germline V CDR1 and CDR2: SGHVS, FNYEAQ. The CDR3 sequence: CASSSWAVDTQYF. CDR3 nucleotide sequence: TGTGCCAGCAGCTCATGGGCTGTGGATACGCAGTATTTT.

The count of this clonotype is one. CDR3 loop: CASSLEAYAYNEQFF. CDR3 DNA sequence: TGTGCCAGCAGCTTGGAGGCCTACGCCTACAATGAGCAGTTCTTC. The V call is TRBV5-4, the J call TRBJ2-1; D remains ambiguous. The V gene lost 0 bases and the J gene lost 2 bases, with 9 bases spanning the gap. Germline assignment: CDR1 SGHNT and CDR2 YYREEE (reference sequence). The length of the CDR3 is 15 residues.

This clonotype was observed a few times. The chain couples TRBV29-1 to TRBJ2-7, with unresolved D. CDR1 and CDR2 from the germline V gene are SQVTM and ANQGSEA. This CDR3 has 12 amino acids. V lost 4 bases and J 3 bases, leaving 10 bases between the germline ends. CDR3 DNA: TGCAGCGTTGGGGTCAGCTTCTACGAGCAGTACTTC. Translating it yields CSVGVSFYEQYF.

This clonotype was counted a few times. The chain has TRBV6-1 and TRBJ1-2; maybe TRBD1 (6 bases). The CDR3 consists of 16 residues. The V end was cut by 6 bases, the J end by 1 base, with 18 bases between. Germline V gene sequence: CDR1 MNHNS, CDR2 SASEGT. CDR3 residues: CASRVGQFEGNYGYTF. The CDR3 region has the DNA TGTGCCAGCAGGGTCGGACAGTTCGAGGGTAACTATGGCTACACCTTC.

The chain couples TRBV10-3 to TRBJ2-1; D not certain. Trimming pared 0 bases from V and 4 bases from J, leaving 7 bases between. CDR3 length: 14 residues. Germline CDR1 ENHRY, CDR2 SYGVKD. CDR3 coding DNA: TGTGCCATCAGTGAGTCGAACGGGTACAATGAGCAGTTCTTC. Amino acid sequence: CAISESNGYNEQFF.

This clonotype was observed a few times. This chain uses TRBV12-3 or TRBV12-4 with TRBJ2-1; D unclear. The CDR3 has 13 amino acids. The V end lost 7 bases, the J end lost 2 bases, and 9 bases lay between the germline ends. As DNA, the CDR3 is TGTGCCAGCACCTTGTCCGCCTACAATGAGCAGTTCTTC. Protein: CASTLSAYNEQFF.

This clonotype was detected many times. The V gene is TRBV12-3 or TRBV12-4, the J gene TRBJ1-2; D is unresolved. This CDR3 has 12 amino acids. V gave up 2 bases and J gave up 6 bases, with 7 bases separating them. The CDR3 loop is CASSLYGDGYTF. The CDR3 bases are TGTGCCAGCAGTTTATATGGGGATGGCTACACCTTC.

The rearrangement links TRBV20-1 to TRBJ2-1; TRBD2 aligns across 12 bases. This CDR3 comprises 18 residues. J was trimmed by 0 bases and V by 6 bases; bases with no gene match: 12. Germline CDR1 reads DFQATT; CDR2 reads SNEGSKA (reference sequence). The CDR3 DNA is TGCAGTGCAAGCCTACTAGCGGGGGGCCCGAGCTCCTACAATGAGCAGTTCTTC. Protein sequence: CSASLLAGGPSSYNEQFF.

The chain employs TRBV2 and TRBJ2-7; TRBD2 is a possible D gene (5 bases). Trimming took 6 bases from V and 2 from J, leaving 14 bases between them. The germline gives CDR1 SNHLY, CDR2 FYNNEI. This CDR3 region has 14 residues. The CDR3: CASSLGRFTYEQYF. The CDR3 DNA reads as TGTGCCAGCAGCCTAGGGAGATTTACCTACGAGCAGTACTTC.

This clonotype occurred a few times. V is TRBV12-3 or TRBV12-4 and J is TRBJ2-2; no definite D call. V shed 6 bases and J shed 3 bases, with 11 bases lying between them. This CDR3 comprises 14 residues. The DNA of the CDR3 is TGTGCCAGCAGCGGCATAAGTCACACCGGGGAGCTGTTTTTT. Its protein product is CASSGISHTGELFF.

The rearrangement joins TRBV20-1 to TRBJ2-5, with D tentatively TRBD2 (7 bases). The CDR3 is made up of 13 amino acids. From germline, CDR1 is DFQATT and CDR2 SNEGSKA (reference sequence). Between the trimmed V and J ends, which lost 5 bases and 1 base, there was a span of 11 bases. Here the CDR3 DNA reads TGCAGTGCTGGGAGGGGGGCCCAAGAGACCCAGTACTTC. The encoded protein is CSAGRGAQETQYF.

This clonotype was detected many times. The chain recombines TRBV28 with TRBJ1-6; tentatively, D is TRBD1 (5 bases). V lost 7 bases, J lost 7 bases, and 20 bases lay in between. The CDR3 consists of 16 residues. In germline, CDR1 is MDHEN, CDR2 SYDVKM. The CDR3 loop is CASTTLQGRGNSPLHF. CDR3 DNA: TGTGCCAGCACTACACTCCAGGGACGGGGAAATTCACCCCTCCACTTT.

The V gene is TRBV5-6, the J gene TRBJ1-1, with D possibly being TRBD1 (5 bases). The CDR3 consists of 13 residues. V was clipped by 4 bases and J by 8 bases, with 15 bases between them. CDR1 and CDR2 from the germline V gene are SGHDT and YYEEEE. As DNA, the CDR3 is TGTGCCAGCAGCGGCCCGGGACGGCTAGAAGCTTTCTTT. This translates into CASSGPGRLEAFF. Using reference TRBV5-6 and TRBJ1-1 for the parts outside the CDR3, the full variable domain is DAGVTQSPTHLIKTRGQQVTLRCSPKSGHDTVSWYQQALGQGPQFIFQYYEEEERQRGNFPDRFSGHQFPNYSSELNVNALLLGDSALYLCASSGPGRLEAFFGQGTRLTVV.

The chain carries TRBV12-3 or TRBV12-4 and TRBJ1-3; 9 nucleotides agree with TRBD1. The CDR3 runs 15 residues. The V and J ends lost 4 bases and 4 bases, in that order; junction bases with no gene match: 5. In DNA form, the CDR3 reads TGTGCCAGCAGTTGGACAGGGGAGCTCGGAAACACCATATATTTT. Encoded protein: CASSWTGELGNTIYF.

This clonotype was detected ten times or more. The V gene is TRBV29-1, the J gene TRBJ2-4; weak D call: TRBD2 (5 bases). There are 15 residues in the CDR3. V lost 3 bases to trimming and J lost 0 bases, with 12 bases between them. The germline gives CDR1 SQVTM, CDR2 ANQGSEA. CDR3 residues: CSVEAGGIAKNIQYF. The DNA of the CDR3 is TGCAGCGTTGAGGCGGGTGGGATAGCCAAAAACATTCAGTACTTC.

This clonotype was seen many times. The chain is built from TRBV7-8 and TRBJ2-5; TRBD2 agrees at 14 bases. This CDR3 contains 18 residues. J was trimmed by 2 bases and V by 5 bases; bases with no gene match: 10. Per germline, CDR1 SGHVS and CDR2 FQNEAQ. CDR3 sequence (DNA): TGTGCCAGCAGCCTGGCGGGACTAGCGGGGGAGCAACAAGAGACCCAGTACTTC. Translation: CASSLAGLAGEQQETQYF.